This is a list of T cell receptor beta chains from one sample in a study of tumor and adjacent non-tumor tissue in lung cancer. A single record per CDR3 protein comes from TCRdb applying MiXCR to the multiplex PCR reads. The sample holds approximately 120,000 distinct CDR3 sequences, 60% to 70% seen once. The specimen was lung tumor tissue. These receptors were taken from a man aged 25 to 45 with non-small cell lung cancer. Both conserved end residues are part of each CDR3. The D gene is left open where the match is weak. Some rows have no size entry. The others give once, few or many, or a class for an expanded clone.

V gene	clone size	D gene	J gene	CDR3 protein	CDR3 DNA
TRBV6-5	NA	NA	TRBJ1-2	CASCYSIGLLYGYTF	TGTGCCAGCTGTTACTCGATAGGACTCCTCTATGGCTACACCTTC
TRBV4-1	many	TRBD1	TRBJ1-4	CASSGDRALGEKLFF	TGCGCCAGCAGCGGGGACAGGGCCCTAGGAGAAAAACTGTTTTTT
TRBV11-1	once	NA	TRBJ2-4	CTSTHSGRATNNIQHF	TGTACCAGCACCCACTCAGGCAGGGCGACCAACAACATTCAGCACTTC
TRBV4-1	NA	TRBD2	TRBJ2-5	CGSSQQAPSGRVSGWETQYF	TGCGGCAGCAGCCAACAGGCGCCTAGTGGGAGGGTTAGTGGCTGGGAGACCCAGTACTTC
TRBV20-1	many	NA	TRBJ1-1	CSARRGPRGTEAFF	TGCAGTGCTAGAAGAGGACCCCGGGGGACTGAAGCTTTCTTT
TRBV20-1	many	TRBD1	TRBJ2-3	CSAGARDRGTDTQYF	TGCAGTGCTGGGGCCCGGGACAGGGGGACAGATACGCAGTATTTT
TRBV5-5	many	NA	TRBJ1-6	CASSPSMGNSPLHF	TGTGCCAGCAGCCCCTCCATGGGTAATTCACCCCTCCACTTT
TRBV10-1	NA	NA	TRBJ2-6	CASRGGANVLTF	TGCGCCAGCAGAGGGGGGGCCAACGTCCTGACTTTC
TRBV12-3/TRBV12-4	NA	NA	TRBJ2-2	CASNPSDRRLTGELFF	TGTGCCAGCAACCCATCTGACAGGAGGTTAACCGGGGAGCTGTTTTTT
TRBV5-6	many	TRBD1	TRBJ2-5	CASSWDREGTQYF	TGTGCCAGCAGCTGGGACAGGGAGGGGACCCAGTACTTC